What follows describes a single T cell receptor beta chain. The sample is drawn from a study of technical replicates of blood from several donors. Germline loops: CDR1 LGHNA, CDR2 YSLEER. V dropped 2 bases and J dropped 6 bases, with 5 bases sitting between them. This CDR3 is built from 11 residues. The data were produced by immunoSEQ multiplex PCR, yet TCRdb's version contains in-frame clones alone and is incomplete. The repertoire has some 54,000 clones, 80% to 95% of them found once; the top ten carry around 4%. The sequenced sample was PBMCs. This sequence originates from a human donor in good health. Some clones in this sample may be carry-over from other donors' samples. This chain uses TRBV4-3 with TRBJ2-7; unclear D gene. The CDR3 DNA follows: TGCGCCAGCAGCCAATCAGGCGAGCAGTACTTC. Its translation is CASSQSGEQYF.